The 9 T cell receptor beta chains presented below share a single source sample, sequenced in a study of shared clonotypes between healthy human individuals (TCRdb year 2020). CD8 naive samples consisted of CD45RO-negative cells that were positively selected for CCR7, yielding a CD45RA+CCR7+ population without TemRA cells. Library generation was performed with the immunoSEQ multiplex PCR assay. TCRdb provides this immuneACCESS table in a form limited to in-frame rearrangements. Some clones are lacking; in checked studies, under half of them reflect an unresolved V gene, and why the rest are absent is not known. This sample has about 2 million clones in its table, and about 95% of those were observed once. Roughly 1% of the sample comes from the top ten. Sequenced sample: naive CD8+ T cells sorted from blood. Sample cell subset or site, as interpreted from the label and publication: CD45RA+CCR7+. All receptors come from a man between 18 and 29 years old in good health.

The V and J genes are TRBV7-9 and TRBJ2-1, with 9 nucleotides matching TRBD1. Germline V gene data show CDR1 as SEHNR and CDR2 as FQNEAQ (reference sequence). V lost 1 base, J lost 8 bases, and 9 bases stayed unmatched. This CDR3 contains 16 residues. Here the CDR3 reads CASSLVGQGYTYEQFF. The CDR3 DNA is TGTGCCAGCAGCTTAGTCGGACAGGGGTACACCTATGAGCAGTTCTTC.

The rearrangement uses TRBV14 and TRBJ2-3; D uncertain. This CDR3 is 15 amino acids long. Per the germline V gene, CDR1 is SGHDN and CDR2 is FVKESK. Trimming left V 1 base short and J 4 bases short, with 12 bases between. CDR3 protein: CASSQVEGGPDTQYF. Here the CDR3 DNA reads TGTGCCAGCAGCCAAGTAGAAGGCGGCCCAGATACGCAGTATTTT.

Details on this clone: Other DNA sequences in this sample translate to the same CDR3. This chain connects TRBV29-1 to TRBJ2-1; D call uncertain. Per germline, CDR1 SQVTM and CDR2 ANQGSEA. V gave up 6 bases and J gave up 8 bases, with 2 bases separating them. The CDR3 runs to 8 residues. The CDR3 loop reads CSVDEQFF. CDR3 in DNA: TGCAGCGTAGATGAGCAGTTCTTC.

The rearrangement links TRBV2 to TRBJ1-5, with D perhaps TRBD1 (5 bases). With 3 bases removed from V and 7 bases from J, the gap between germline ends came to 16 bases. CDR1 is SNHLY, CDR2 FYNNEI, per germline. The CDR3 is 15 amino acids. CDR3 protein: CASSEPGGGGQPQHF. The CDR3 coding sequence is TGTGCCAGCAGTGAGCCGGGGGGGGGAGGCCAGCCCCAGCATTTT.

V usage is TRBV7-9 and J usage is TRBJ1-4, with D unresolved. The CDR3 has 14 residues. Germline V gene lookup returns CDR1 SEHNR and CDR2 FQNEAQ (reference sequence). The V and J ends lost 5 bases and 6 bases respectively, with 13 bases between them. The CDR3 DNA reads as TGTGCCAGCAGCCAAAGGGAAGGGTATGAAAAACTGTTTTTT. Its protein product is CASSQREGYEKLFF. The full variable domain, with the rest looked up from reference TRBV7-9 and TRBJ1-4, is DTGVSQNPRHKITKRGQNVTFRCDPISEHNRLYWYRQTLGQGPEFLTYFQNEAQLEKSRLLSDRFSAERPKGSFSTLEIQRTEQGDSAMYLCASSQREGYEKLFFGSGTQLSVL.

The CDR3 DNA reads as TGTGCCAGCAGCTTATCATTGGCGGGAACAGATACGCAGTATTTT. Translating gives CASSLSLAGTDTQYF. This rearrangement joins TRBV5-4 to TRBJ2-3, with D perhaps matching TRBD2 (6 bases). The germline CDR1 and CDR2 sequences are SGHNT and YYREEE (reference sequence). The length of the CDR3 is 15 residues. V gave up 2 bases and J gave up 3 bases, with 13 bases separating them.

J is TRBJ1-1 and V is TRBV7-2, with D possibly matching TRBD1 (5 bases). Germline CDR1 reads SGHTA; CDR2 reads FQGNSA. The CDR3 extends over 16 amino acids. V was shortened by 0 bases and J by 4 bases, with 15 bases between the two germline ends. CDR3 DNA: TGTGCCAGCAGCTTAGCTGGGCAGGGTAGGGGCACTGAAGCTTTCTTT. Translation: CASSLAGQGRGTEAFF.

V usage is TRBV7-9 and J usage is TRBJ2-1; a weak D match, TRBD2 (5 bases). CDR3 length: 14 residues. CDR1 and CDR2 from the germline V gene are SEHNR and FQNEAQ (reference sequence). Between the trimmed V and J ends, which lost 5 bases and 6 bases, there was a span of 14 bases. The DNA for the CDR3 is TGTGCCAGCAGCCATGGGAGTCCGGTCAATGAGCAGTTCTTC. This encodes CASSHGSPVNEQFF.

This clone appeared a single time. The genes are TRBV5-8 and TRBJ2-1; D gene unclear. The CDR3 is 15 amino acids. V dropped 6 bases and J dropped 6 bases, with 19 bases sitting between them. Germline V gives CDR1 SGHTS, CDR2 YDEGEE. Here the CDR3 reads CASMLDVGSANEQFF. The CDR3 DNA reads TGTGCCAGCATGCTCGACGTCGGGTCAGCCAATGAGCAGTTCTTC.